Below, one TCR beta chain is given with its context. Germline values: CDR1 SGHKS, CDR2 YYEKEE (reference sequence). The CDR3 is 14 amino acids. V lost 3 bases and J lost 7, with 14 bases in between. This sample was included in a study of siplizumab effects on memory and regulatory T cells. Libraries were prepared by immunoSEQ multiplex PCR; TCRdb keeps only in-frame clonotypes and omits some of them. The data hold some 100,000 clones, with approximately 92% observed a single time. The chain carries TRBV5-5 and TRBJ1-3; unclear D gene. The clonotype originates from a human donor in good health. Some clones in this sample may be carry-over from other donors' samples. The sample taken for sequencing was CD4+ T cells sorted from blood. CDR3 sequence reads: CASSSYQEGNTIYF. The CDR3 nucleotides read TGTGCCAGCAGCTCGTACCAAGAGGGCAACACCATATATTTT.